This T cell receptor (beta chain) comes out of a study of graft-versus-host responses after intestinal transplantation. As for the study in general: Among the recipients, transplants were multivisceral, liver-intestinal, or isolated intestinal. Anti-thymocyte globulin served as induction for all recipients, who then took tacrolimus and steroids for about 3 years.

Study-wide results and limits: Early post-transplant falls in HvG clones accompanied the peak levels of circulating GvH clones. Recipient marrow contained GvH clones, some of which appeared first in ileum or blood.

With V trimmed by 0 bases and J by 3 bases, 2 bases remained unmatched. The CDR3 consists of 15 residues. Germline V gene lookup returns CDR1 SGHNT and CDR2 YENEEA. Comments on this clone: Antigen unknown.

Using immunoSEQ multiplex PCR, the repertoire was profiled, and TCRdb retains in-frame clones only, with some absent. The repertoire holds over 75,000 clones, with about 82% as singletons. This TCR came from a human patient who received an intestinal transplant, so some T cells may come from the graft donor. The rearrangement uses TRBV11-3 and TRBJ2-1; 7 bases fit TRBD1. Sequenced here: PBMCs, sampled 255 days after intestinal transplant. CDR3 protein: CASSLDRQGYNEQFF. The CDR3 DNA is TGTGCCAGCAGCTTAGATAGACAGGGCTACAATGAGCAGTTCTTC.